Described below is a single T cell receptor beta chain sequence and its context. Per the germline V gene, CDR1 is SEHNR and CDR2 is FQNEAQ (reference sequence). Unmatched junction bases numbered 7, after V lost 2 bases and J lost 4 bases. This CDR3 is 17 amino acids long. As handled by the study authors: Patient-derived CD8+ clones with a size above 1% showed rare matches to published virus-specific TCRB sequences. TCRdb keeps only in-frame clones here, not all; method: immunoSEQ multiplex PCR. V and J calls and clone size are those listed in that table; D and trimming were worked out from the DNA. The table records just under 7,500 clones, 87% of them present only once. CD4+ and CD8+ cells were isolated by positive magnetic bead selection, with purity checked by flow cytometry. The sample is drawn from a study of somatic mutations in cytotoxic T cells in rheumatoid arthritis. Overall study: An approximately 29 ml EDTA sample of patient blood was drawn right after diagnosis, before any treatment. Sorted by flow to nearly 100% purity were some V beta antibody-stained T-cell populations, including V beta1+ cells sequenced for TCRB.

Specimen: CD8+ T cells sorted from blood. The receptor's source is a middle-aged man with rheumatoid arthritis. V gene TRBV7-9 combines with J gene TRBJ1-4, with 10 bases matching TRBD1. For the CDR3, the DNA is TGTGCCAGCAGCTTACCCGGGACAGGGGCGATTAATGAAAAACTGTTTTTT. Encoded protein: CASSLPGTGAINEKLFF.